The 19 T cell receptor beta chains below all came from one sample that was sequenced in a study of blood T cell repertoires in COVID-19. Generated by immunoSEQ multiplex PCR, the TCRdb table keeps only in-frame clones and is missing some. The top ten clones hold approximately 12% of a sample with a few hundred thousand clones, 70% to 90% of them seen once. Material for sequencing was peripheral blood. These receptors were taken from a young woman who had recovered from COVID-19.

This clone was picked up a small number of times. The chain uses TRBV27 and TRBJ1-6; 7 bases match TRBD1. This CDR3 is built from 15 residues. V lost 6 bases to trimming and J lost 12 bases; unmatched junction nucleotides: 14. Germline loops: CDR1 MNHEY, CDR2 SMNVEV (reference sequence). CDR3 region: CASSQRVRGWGPLHF. The CDR3 nucleotides are TGTGCCAGCAGCCAACGAGTCAGGGGGTGGGGACCCCTCCACTTT.

The gene calls are TRBV29-1 and TRBJ2-7, with 10 bases aligning to TRBD1. Looked up from germline, CDR1 is SQVTM and CDR2 is ANQGSEA. V shed 0 bases and J 3 bases; nucleotides not matched to a gene: 5. The CDR3 runs to 15 residues. DNA for the CDR3: TGCAGCGTTGAAGACCCTGGACAGGGGGGCTACGAGCAGTACTTC. Translated: CSVEDPGQGGYEQYF.

The CDR3 spells CASSRQGMNTEAFF. In DNA form, the CDR3 reads TGTGCCAGTAGTCGGCAGGGGATGAACACTGAAGCTTTCTTT. The chain is built from TRBV19 and TRBJ1-1; perhaps TRBD1 as D (6 bases). Germline CDR1 is LNHDA and CDR2 is SQIVND (reference sequence). The CDR3 loop spans 14 amino acids. V shed 5 bases and J shed 0 bases, with 10 bases lying between them.

The chain uses TRBV5-6 and TRBJ1-1; D unclear. Germline V gene lookup returns CDR1 SGHDT and CDR2 YYEEEE. The CDR3 has 16 residues. V was pared by 2 bases and J by 1 base, with 15 bases between. In DNA form, the CDR3 reads TGTGCCAGCAGCTTTTATGATCGGGGATCGAACACTGAAGCTTTCTTT. Translated: CASSFYDRGSNTEAFF.

This chain joins TRBV5-1 and TRBJ2-3, with 7 nucleotides matching TRBD2. Germline V CDR1 and CDR2: SGHRS, YFSETQ. The CDR3 is 14 residues long. Germline trimming cut 4 bases from V and 2 bases from J; bases unmatched to any gene: 4. CDR3: CASSHGGTTDTQYF. CDR3 DNA: TGCGCCAGCAGCCACGGGGGGACCACAGATACGCAGTATTTT.

The CDR3 sequence is CASSVAGLSSYNEQFF. CDR3 DNA sequence: TGTGCCAGCAGCGTAGCGGGATTAAGCTCCTACAATGAGCAGTTCTTC. The rearrangement uses TRBV5-6 and TRBJ2-1; 8 bases align to TRBD2. The CDR3 contains 16 residues. The germline V gene has CDR1 SGHDT and CDR2 YYEEEE. Trimming removed 4 bases from V and 0 bases from J; junction bases left unmatched: 6.

The V gene is TRBV16, the J gene TRBJ2-7; D unclear. Germline V gives CDR1 KGHSY, CDR2 FQNENV. Trimming left V 0 bases short and J 0 bases short, with 3 bases between. This CDR3 contains 13 residues. CDR3 DNA: TGTGCCAGCAGCCAATCCAGCTCCTACGAGCAGTACTTC. Protein sequence: CASSQSSSYEQYF.

The rearrangement joins TRBV27 to TRBJ1-2, with a tentative D call TRBD1 (5 bases). CDR1 MNHEY and CDR2 SMNVEV come from the germline V gene (reference sequence). V lost 11 bases, J lost 2 bases, and 12 bases lay in between. The CDR3 has 12 amino acids. This CDR3 reads CAVLDMNYGYTF. For the CDR3, the DNA is TGTGCCGTCTTGGACATGAACTATGGCTACACCTTC.

The chain links TRBV6-2 or TRBV6-3 to TRBJ2-2, with a possible D match to TRBD1 (6 bases). The V gene lost 0 bases and the J gene lost 7 bases, with 18 bases spanning the gap. In germline, CDR1 is MNHEY, CDR2 SVGEGT. The CDR3 consists of 17 residues. The chain's CDR3 is CASSYSYRWDINGELFF. In DNA form, the CDR3 reads TGTGCCAGCAGTTACTCATATCGGTGGGACATCAACGGGGAGCTGTTTTTT.

The V gene is TRBV7-2, the J gene TRBJ2-3; TRBD2 matches 9 bases. CDR3 length equals 15 residues. Trimming cost V 5 bases and J 4 bases; bases outside gene matches: 7. Germline V lookup: CDR1 SGHTA, CDR2 FQGNSA. CDR3 residues: CASSNLRGRADTQYF. The CDR3 DNA follows: TGTGCCAGCAGCAATCTCCGCGGGAGGGCAGATACGCAGTATTTT.

The V gene is TRBV9, the J gene TRBJ2-7; TRBD2 is a possible D gene (6 bases). CDR1 SGDLS and CDR2 YYNGEE come from the germline V gene. Trimming removed 0 bases at V and 1 base at J, with 8 bases between. The CDR3 spans 14 residues. CDR3 nucleotide sequence: TGTGCCAGCAGCGTAGAGGGAGGTTCCTACGAGCAGTACTTC. Translated: CASSVEGGSYEQYF.

V gene TRBV3-1 (or the pseudogene TRBV3-2) combines with J gene TRBJ2-2; 8 bases line up with TRBD2. This CDR3 spans 17 amino acids. V shed 4 bases and J 2 bases; nucleotides not matched to a gene: 9. The germline CDR1 and CDR2 sequences are LGHDT and YNNKEL (reference sequence). DNA of the CDR3: TGTGCCAGCAGCCGCCTGGGGGTAGCGGGAAACACCGGGGAGCTGTTTTTT. Residues: CASSRLGVAGNTGELFF.

J is TRBJ2-5 and V is TRBV5-1; TRBD1 aligns across 7 bases. Germline V lookup: CDR1 SGHRS, CDR2 YFSETQ. CDR3 length: 15 amino acids. The ends lost 4 bases at V and 9 bases at J; junction bases unmatched: 15. The CDR3 sequence: CASSLIERGLGAQYF. The CDR3 bases are TGCGCCAGCAGCCTCATTGAGAGGGGGCTGGGGGCCCAGTACTTC. The variable domain in full, completed from reference TRBV5-1 and TRBJ2-5, reads KAGVTQTPRYLIKTRGQQVTLSCSPISGHRSVSWYQQTPGQGLQFLFEYFSETQRNKGNFPGRFSGRQFSNSRSEMNVSTLELGDSALYLCASSLIERGLGAQYFGPGTRLLVL.

This rearrangement joins TRBV27 to TRBJ2-6, with D possibly matching TRBD2 (7 bases). V dropped 7 bases and J dropped 3 bases, with 19 bases sitting between them. This CDR3 has 17 residues. Looked up from germline, CDR1 is MNHEY and CDR2 is SMNVEV (reference sequence). The CDR3 sequence: CASTPRGGGHGANVLTF. The CDR3 DNA is TGTGCCAGCACACCTCGGGGAGGGGGGCATGGGGCCAACGTCCTGACTTTC. Filled out from reference TRBV27 and TRBJ2-6, the complete variable domain reads EAQVTQNPRYLITVTGKKLTVTCSQNMNHEYMSWYRQDPGLGLRQIYYSMNVEVTDKGDVPEGYKVSRKEKRNFPLILESPSPNQTSLYFCASTPRGGGHGANVLTFGAGSRLTVL.

The CDR3 DNA is TGTGCCAGCAGCCTAGCGGGGGTGTCCTACGAGCAGTACTTC. Residues: CASSLAGVSYEQYF. This chain joins TRBV6-6 and TRBJ2-7; TRBD2 matches at 10 bases. Germline V gene sequence: CDR1 MNHNY, CDR2 SVGAGI (reference sequence). The V gene end was trimmed by 6 bases and the J gene end by 1 base; junction bases not matched to a gene: 3. This CDR3 has 14 residues.

V usage is TRBV4-1 and J usage is TRBJ1-5; D gene unclear. CDR3 length: 16 amino acids. V was pared by 0 bases and J by 6 bases, with 15 bases between. Germline V CDR1 and CDR2: MGHRA, YSYEKL. The CDR3 spells CASSQDQAGWGQPQHF. CDR3 in DNA: TGCGCCAGCAGCCAAGATCAAGCGGGGTGGGGTCAGCCCCAGCATTTT.

This rearrangement joins TRBV5-4 to TRBJ2-7, with D maybe TRBD2 (5 bases). Looked up from germline, CDR1 is SGHNT and CDR2 is YYREEE (reference sequence). The V gene lost 4 bases and the J gene lost 0 bases, with 14 bases spanning the gap. This CDR3 is built from 15 residues. CDR3 nucleotide sequence: TGTGCCAGCAGCGAAAGGCCGGGGAGCTCCTACGAGCAGTACTTC. It codes for CASSERPGSSYEQYF.

This sequence joins TRBV7-3 and TRBJ2-5, with D perhaps TRBD1 (5 bases). Germline V gene data show CDR1 as SGHTA and CDR2 as FQGTGA. The V gene lost 5 bases and the J gene lost 4 bases, with 8 bases spanning the gap. This CDR3 is 12 amino acids long. CDR3 coding DNA: TGTGCCAGCAGCCATAGGGGAGAGACCCAGTACTTC. Translated: CASSHRGETQYF.

In its sample, this clone was seen once. J is TRBJ2-1 and V is TRBV4-2; 10 nucleotides line up with TRBD2. Unmatched junction bases numbered 15, after V lost 4 bases and J lost 6 bases. From germline, CDR1 is LGHNA and CDR2 YNFKEQ. The CDR3 consists of 18 residues. The CDR3 here is CASSLPGLARPGGNEQFF. CDR3 coding DNA: TGTGCCAGCAGCCTACCGGGACTAGCGCGACCCGGGGGCAATGAGCAGTTCTTC.